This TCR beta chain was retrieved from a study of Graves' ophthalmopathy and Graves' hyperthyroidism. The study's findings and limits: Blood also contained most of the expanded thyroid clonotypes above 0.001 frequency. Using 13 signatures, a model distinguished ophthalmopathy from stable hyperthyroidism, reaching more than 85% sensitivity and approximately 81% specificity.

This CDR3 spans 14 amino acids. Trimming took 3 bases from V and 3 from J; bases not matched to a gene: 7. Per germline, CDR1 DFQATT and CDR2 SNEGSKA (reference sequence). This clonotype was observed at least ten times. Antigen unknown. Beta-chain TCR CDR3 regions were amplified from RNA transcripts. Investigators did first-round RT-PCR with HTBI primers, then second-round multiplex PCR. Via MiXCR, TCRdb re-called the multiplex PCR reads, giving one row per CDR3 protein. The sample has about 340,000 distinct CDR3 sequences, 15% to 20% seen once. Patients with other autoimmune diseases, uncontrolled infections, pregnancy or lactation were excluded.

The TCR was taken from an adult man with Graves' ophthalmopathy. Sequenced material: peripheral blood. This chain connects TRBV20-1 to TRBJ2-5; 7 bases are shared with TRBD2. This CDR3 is CSASLVAGKETQYF. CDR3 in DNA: TGCAGTGCTAGTTTAGTAGCGGGTAAAGAGACCCAGTACTTC.